Each of the 15 T cell receptor beta chains below was sequenced from the same sample in a study of CD8 T cells in Susac syndrome. The authors reverse transcribed roughly 0.5 to 1 ug RNA with random hexamers. TCRdb redid the calling of the immunoSEQ multiplex PCR reads with MiXCR, one entry per CDR3 protein. The sample records roughly 120,000 distinct CDR3 sequences, around 94% being singletons. The sequenced sample consisted of CD4+ T cells from PBMCs. These receptors all stem from a human donor with multiple sclerosis.

V usage is TRBV30 and J usage is TRBJ2-1, with TRBD2 matching 9 bases. The CDR3 is 12 residues long. Germline CDR1 reads GTSNPN; CDR2 reads SVGIG (reference sequence). Trimming at V came to 2 bases and at J to 10 bases, leaving 3 bases not matched to a gene. Here the CDR3 reads CAWSTGTSEQFF. CDR3 sequence (DNA): TGTGCCTGGAGTACTGGGACTAGCGAGCAGTTCTTC.

CDR3: CATSDPSGGSSYNEQFF. Here the CDR3 DNA reads TGTGCCACCAGTGATCCGAGCGGGGGTAGCTCCTACAATGAGCAGTTCTTC. V gene TRBV24-1 combines with J gene TRBJ2-1; 8 nucleotides agree with TRBD2. Germline V gene lookup returns CDR1 KGHDR and CDR2 SFDVKD. This CDR3 is 17 amino acids long. Trimming cost V 3 bases and J 0 bases; bases outside gene matches: 6.

The chain joins TRBV3-1 to TRBJ1-1, with TRBD1 identical over 8 bases. The CDR3 sequence is 14 residues long. V shed 6 bases and J 3 bases; nucleotides not matched to a gene: 6. Germline lookup yields CDR1 LGHDT and CDR2 YNNKEL (reference sequence). CDR3 region: CASSGQGRDTEAFF. The CDR3 nucleotides read TGTGCCAGCAGTGGACAGGGCCGGGACACTGAAGCTTTCTTT.

V gene TRBV6-2 or TRBV6-3 combines with J gene TRBJ1-2; TRBD1 matches at 8 bases. The CDR3 covers 13 residues. Looked up from germline, CDR1 is MNHEY and CDR2 is SVGEGT. With 5 bases clipped from V and 3 bases from J, the junction kept 2 bases outside the gene matches. The chain's CDR3 is CASSIQGDYGYTF. In DNA form, the CDR3 reads TGTGCCAGCAGTATACAGGGGGACTATGGCTACACCTTC.

The genes are TRBV28 and TRBJ1-4; possible D gene TRBD1, 6 bases. Trimming pared 4 bases from V and 5 bases from J, leaving 14 bases between. The CDR3 sequence is 15 residues long. The germline V gene has CDR1 MDHEN and CDR2 SYDVKM. Here the CDR3 DNA reads TGTGCCAGCAGTTCTCTACAGGGAGGGAATGAAAAACTGTTTTTT. Its protein product is CASSSLQGGNEKLFF.

The chain has TRBV2 and TRBJ1-1; perhaps TRBD1 as D (5 bases). This CDR3 has 15 residues. Germline CDR1 is SNHLY and CDR2 is FYNNEI. The ends were cut back, 2 bases at V and 1 base at J, with 11 bases in the middle. The CDR3 DNA follows: TGTGCCAGCAGTGAACTCAGGGCTTGGAACACTGAAGCTTTCTTT. It translates to CASSELRAWNTEAFF.

The chain combines TRBV27 with TRBJ2-7, with TRBD1 identical over 7 bases. CDR1 MNHEY and CDR2 SMNVEV come from the germline V gene (reference sequence). The CDR3 covers 15 residues. J gave up 0 bases and V 6 bases, and 8 bases lay outside the gene matches. The CDR3: CASRGTWTGSYEQYF. The CDR3 DNA reads TGTGCCAGCAGGGGAACCTGGACAGGCTCCTACGAGCAGTACTTC.

The rearrangement uses TRBV7-3 and TRBJ2-5; possibly TRBD1 for D (5 bases). The length of the CDR3 is 14 residues. CDR1 and CDR2 from the germline V gene are SGHTA and FQGTGA. V was clipped by 5 bases and J by 1 base, with 11 bases between them. CDR3 sequence (DNA): TGTGCCAGCAGCGCAGGGATGGGCCAAGAGACCCAGTACTTC. It yields the protein CASSAGMGQETQYF.

This clonotype showed up just a few times. The chain recombines TRBV6-2 or TRBV6-3 with TRBJ2-7; 12 positions match TRBD2. V dropped 6 bases and J dropped 2; count of bases not matched to a gene: 5. CDR3 length: 15 amino acids. Germline V lookup: CDR1 MNHEY, CDR2 SVGEGT. Here the CDR3 DNA reads TGTGCCAGCAGCAGGACTAGCGGGGTTGCCTACGAGCAGTACTTC. This encodes CASSRTSGVAYEQYF.

The V and J genes are TRBV29-1 and TRBJ1-1, with D possibly being TRBD1 (6 bases). The CDR3 loop spans 14 amino acids. Germline CDR1 and CDR2: SQVTM and ANQGSEA. Trimming stripped 4 bases from V and 7 bases from J, with 19 bases between. The CDR3 nucleotides read TGCAGCGTTGCAGGGACATCTGTGAGTCATGAAGCTTTCTTT. It translates to CSVAGTSVSHEAFF.

This clonotype was recorded a few times. The chain employs TRBV5-8 and TRBJ2-1; D gene ambiguous. V was shortened by 0 bases and J by 0 bases, with 10 bases between the two germline ends. The CDR3 is 16 amino acids. Germline CDR1 SGHTS, CDR2 YDEGEE. In DNA, the CDR3 is TGTGCCAGCAGCTTGGTGGTCCTGTCCTCCTACAATGAGCAGTTCTTC. The encoded protein is CASSLVVLSSYNEQFF.

The chain carries TRBV2 and TRBJ2-3, with TRBD1 as a possible D gene (6 bases). Germline V CDR1 and CDR2: SNHLY, FYNNEI. CDR3 size: 12 residues. V dropped 8 bases and J dropped 4 bases, with 10 bases sitting between them. Here the CDR3 DNA reads TGTGCCAGCCGACAGGACGCAGATACGCAGTATTTT. Encoded protein: CASRQDADTQYF.

The chain uses TRBV10-3 and TRBJ2-1; tentatively, D is TRBD1 (6 bases). The CDR3 has 15 amino acids. CDR1 and CDR2 from the germline V gene are ENHRY and SYGVKD. With 5 bases removed from V and 0 bases from J, the gap between germline ends came to 11 bases. The DNA of the CDR3 is TGTGCCATCAGTCCGACGACAGGCTCCTACAATGAGCAGTTCTTC. The encoded protein is CAISPTTGSYNEQFF.

The DNA of the CDR3 is TGTGCCAGCAGCGCCTCTCGGGGGGTTCGGGATTCACCCCTCCACTTT. Translation gives CASSASRGVRDSPLHF. J is TRBJ1-6 and V is TRBV7-8; D may be TRBD1 (5 bases). Trimming cost V 5 bases and J 8 bases, with 19 bases left between them. The length of the CDR3 is 16 residues. CDR1 is SGHVS, CDR2 FQNEAQ, per germline.

The V and J genes are TRBV12-3 or TRBV12-4 and TRBJ2-7; 12 nucleotides align to TRBD2. CDR3 size: 17 residues. V shed 6 bases and J 5 bases; nucleotides not matched to a gene: 14. The CDR3 reads CASSLSMTSGSSNEQYF. Written as DNA, the CDR3 is TGTGCCAGCAGCCTATCAATGACTAGCGGGAGTAGCAACGAGCAGTACTTC.